A single sample gave rise to the 26 T cell receptor beta chains below, sequenced in a study of control samples from healthy donors and cancer patients. The method was immunoSEQ multiplex PCR; TCRdb's version includes in-frame clones alone and lacks a portion of them. Of under 300,000 clones in the sample, over 70% are singletons; the top ten hold roughly 15%. Specimen: PBMCs. These receptor sequences come from a woman in her fifties or sixties with lung cancer.

V gene TRBV7-2 combines with J gene TRBJ1-3, with D hard to call. Deletions cut 4 bases from V and 2 bases from J, with 0 bases between. The CDR3 covers 11 residues. Germline V gene lookup returns CDR1 SGHTA and CDR2 FQGNSA. The CDR3 spells CASSSGNTIYF. In DNA, the CDR3 is TGTGCCAGCAGCTCTGGAAACACCATATATTTT.

The rearrangement joins TRBV24-1 to TRBJ2-1; TRBD1 might be the D (6 bases). Between the trimmed V and J ends, which lost 5 bases and 8 bases, there was a span of 18 bases. Germline CDR1 and CDR2: KGHDR and SFDVKD. This CDR3 has 15 residues. CDR3 bases: TGTGCCACCAGTGTCGCGCCCGGGACAATCGATGAGCAGTTCTTC. Translating gives CATSVAPGTIDEQFF.

CDR3 amino acids: CASSQGRQGSIYGYTF. For the CDR3, the DNA is TGCGCCAGCAGCCAAGGCAGGCAGGGCTCGATCTATGGCTACACCTTC. V is TRBV4-1 and J is TRBJ1-2; D might be TRBD1 (5 bases). Trimming removed 1 base from V and 4 bases from J, with 16 bases in between. This CDR3 is built from 16 residues. Germline V gene data show CDR1 as MGHRA and CDR2 as YSYEKL.

The rearrangement uses TRBV18 and TRBJ1-1, with D maybe TRBD1 (6 bases). This CDR3 has 12 amino acids. Germline V gene data show CDR1 as KGHSH and CDR2 as LQKENI. V lost 6 bases, J lost 1 base, and 6 bases lay in between. Here the CDR3 reads CASSTGNTEAFF. CDR3 nucleotides: TGTGCCAGCTCGACAGGGAACACTGAAGCTTTCTTT.

The chain has TRBV7-2 and TRBJ1-3, with no clear D. CDR3 size: 13 residues. V lost 6 bases and J lost 2, with 8 bases in between. Germline V gene data show CDR1 as SGHTA and CDR2 as FQGNSA. CDR3 DNA sequence: TGTGCCAGCAGTGACGGGACTGGAAACACCATATATTTT. This gives the protein CASSDGTGNTIYF. Drawing the rest from reference TRBV7-2 and TRBJ1-3, the complete variable domain is GAGVSQSPSNKVTEKGKDVELRCDPISGHTALYWYRQSLGQGLEFLIYFQGNSAPDKSGLPSDRFSAERTGGSVSTLTIQRTQQEDSAVYLCASSDGTGNTIYFGEGSWLTVV.

The rearrangement joins TRBV29-1 to TRBJ2-7, with 10 bases identical to TRBD1. Trimming at V came to 5 bases and at J to 6 bases, leaving 16 bases not matched to a gene. This CDR3 has 16 residues. Germline V gives CDR1 SQVTM, CDR2 ANQGSEA. The CDR3 nucleotides are TGCAGCGTTACCATCCCTGGGACAGGGGATTTAGGCGAGCAGTACTTC. This sequence encodes CSVTIPGTGDLGEQYF.

This chain joins TRBV7-2 and TRBJ2-5, with TRBD1 as a possible D gene (5 bases). The CDR3 extends over 13 amino acids. With 1 base removed from V and 3 bases from J, the gap between germline ends came to 6 bases. The germline V gene has CDR1 SGHTA and CDR2 FQGNSA. Here the CDR3 DNA reads TGTGCCAGCAGCTTAGTCAGGGAAGAGACCCAGTACTTC. It specifies CASSLVREETQYF.

This rearrangement joins TRBV27 to TRBJ2-5, with 11 bases that match TRBD1. Germline CDR1 MNHEY, CDR2 SMNVEV (reference sequence). The V and J ends lost 6 bases and 4 bases, in that order; junction bases with no gene match: 7. The CDR3 totals 15 residues. CDR3 bases: TGTGCCAGCAGGGGTGGGACAGGGGGGAGAGAGACCCAGTACTTC. This codes for CASRGGTGGRETQYF.

CDR3 residues: CASSEARDGYTF. The CDR3 DNA follows: TGTGCCAGCAGTGAAGCGCGTGATGGCTACACCTTC. The J gene is TRBJ1-2, the V gene TRBV6-1; D is undetermined. Germline V gene sequence: CDR1 MNHNS, CDR2 SASEGT. Trimming removed 0 bases at V and 6 bases at J, with 5 bases between. The CDR3 extends over 12 amino acids.

This chain connects TRBV29-1 to TRBJ1-2; the D gene is possibly TRBD1 (5 bases). CDR3 length: 12 residues. Per germline, CDR1 SQVTM and CDR2 ANQGSEA. Trimming removed 7 bases from V and 0 bases from J, with 9 bases in between. CDR3 in DNA: TGCAGCGGAACGGGGGCTAACTATGGCTACACCTTC. Translated, it gives CSGTGANYGYTF.

This clone has ten or more counts. The same CDR3 also results from other DNA sequences found in this sample. The V call is TRBV5-1, the J call TRBJ2-2; possibly TRBD1 for D (5 bases). The V gene lost 0 bases and the J gene lost 6 bases, with 6 bases spanning the gap. CDR1 and CDR2 from the germline V gene are SGHRS and YFSETQ. The CDR3 runs to 13 residues. In DNA, the CDR3 is TGCGCCAGCAGCTTGGACAGGCCCGGGGAGCTGTTTTTT. This codes for CASSLDRPGELFF.

The chain has TRBV24-1 and TRBJ2-1; D ambiguous. CDR1 KGHDR and CDR2 SFDVKD come from the germline V gene. The CDR3 has 15 amino acids. V was cut by 4 bases and J by 0 bases, with 9 bases left in between. CDR3 sequence reads: CATSEFGRSYNEQFF. CDR3 coding DNA: TGTGCCACCAGTGAGTTCGGCCGCTCCTACAATGAGCAGTTCTTC.

The chain joins TRBV7-3 to TRBJ1-2; D not certain. Trimming stripped 6 bases from V and 3 bases from J, with 17 bases between. CDR1 and CDR2 from the germline V gene are SGHTA and FQGTGA. The CDR3 consists of 15 residues. This chain's CDR3 is CASSLTPGLHYGYTF. DNA for the CDR3: TGTGCCAGCAGTCTCACCCCCGGGCTCCACTATGGCTACACCTTC.

V usage is TRBV3-1 (or the pseudogene TRBV3-2) and J usage is TRBJ1-2; D is undetermined. Germline-derived CDR1 and CDR2 are LGHDT and YNNKEL (reference sequence). CDR3 length: 15 amino acids. Trimming removed 5 bases at V and 0 bases at J, with 13 bases between. The CDR3 DNA reads as TGTGCCAGCAGCTTCGAAAGGTCGGCTAACTATGGCTACACCTTC. Translated: CASSFERSANYGYTF.

The chain employs TRBV5-1 and TRBJ2-5; D remains unclear. With 5 bases removed from V and 3 bases from J, the gap between germline ends came to 8 bases. Germline V gives CDR1 SGHRS, CDR2 YFSETQ. This CDR3 is built from 12 residues. As DNA, the CDR3 is TGCGCCAGCAGAATCCACAAAGAGACCCAGTACTTC. This translates into CASRIHKETQYF.

The chain joins TRBV7-3 to TRBJ2-2; 11 bases are shared with TRBD1. The CDR3 sequence is 16 residues long. CDR1 is SGHTA, CDR2 FQGTGA, per germline. The J segment lost 4 bases and the V segment lost 5 bases, leaving 6 bases of the junction unmatched. CDR3: CASSPLGTGGTGELFF. The DNA of the CDR3 is TGTGCCAGCAGCCCTCTCGGGACAGGGGGCACCGGGGAGCTGTTTTTT.

This clone was counted once. The genes are TRBV19 and TRBJ1-5; a weak D match, TRBD1 (5 bases). V shed 2 bases and J shed 5 bases, with 13 bases lying between them. The CDR3 sequence is 15 residues long. CDR1 and CDR2 from the germline V gene are LNHDA and SQIVND (reference sequence). CDR3 protein: CASSIIRQPDQPQHF. The DNA of the CDR3 is TGTGCCAGTAGTATAATTCGACAGCCCGATCAGCCCCAGCATTTT.

The chain joins TRBV30 to TRBJ2-5; tentative D call: TRBD1 (6 bases). V dropped 0 bases and J dropped 2 bases, with 13 bases sitting between them. The CDR3 extends over 15 amino acids. Germline V gives CDR1 GTSNPN, CDR2 SVGIG (reference sequence). Written as DNA, the CDR3 is TGTGCCTGGAGTGTAGGGGCAGGGGATCAAGAGACCCAGTACTTC. Protein: CAWSVGAGDQETQYF.

Only one count was recorded for this clone. V and J are TRBV11-2 and TRBJ2-7, with 11 bases fitting TRBD2. CDR3 length equals 16 residues. Germline values: CDR1 SGHAT, CDR2 FQNNGV. The V and J ends lost 5 bases and 2 bases, in that order; junction bases with no gene match: 8. DNA for the CDR3: TGTGCCAGCAGCCCCCTGCTAGCGGGAGGCGCCTACGAGCAGTACTTC. Translating it yields CASSPLLAGGAYEQYF.

V usage is TRBV18 and J usage is TRBJ1-1; the D is unclear. The germline V gene has CDR1 KGHSH and CDR2 LQKENI. With 1 base removed from V and 4 bases from J, the gap between germline ends came to 10 bases. The CDR3 totals 14 residues. The CDR3 DNA is TGTGCCAGCTCACCACAAGAGGGCTTCACTGAAGCTTTCTTT. Protein product: CASSPQEGFTEAFF.

V and J are TRBV6-6 and TRBJ1-2; D not resolved. The V gene's germline CDR1 is MNHNY and CDR2 SVGAGI (reference sequence). This CDR3 has 13 residues. Trimming took off 4 bases at V and 2 bases at J, with 8 bases between the two ends. The CDR3 DNA follows: TGTGCCAGCAGTTTAGACCCCAACTATGGCTACACCTTC. Protein sequence: CASSLDPNYGYTF.

The chain combines TRBV7-8 with TRBJ1-2, with D tentatively TRBD1 (6 bases). The CDR3 contains 15 residues. Germline-derived CDR1 and CDR2 are SGHVS and FQNEAQ. V dropped 4 bases and J dropped 3 bases, with 15 bases sitting between them. The CDR3 sequence: CASSSYREVDYGYTF. CDR3 sequence (DNA): TGTGCCAGCAGCTCCTACAGGGAAGTCGACTATGGCTACACCTTC.

The chain has TRBV7-9 and TRBJ1-5, with D tentatively TRBD1 (5 bases). This CDR3 contains 13 residues. The V gene lost 5 bases and the J gene lost 2 bases, with 7 bases spanning the gap. Per the germline V gene, CDR1 is SEHNR and CDR2 is FQNEAQ (reference sequence). DNA of the CDR3: TGTGCCAGCAGCAAGACAGGCAATCAGCCCCAGCATTTT. Residues: CASSKTGNQPQHF.

The rearrangement joins TRBV2 to TRBJ1-4; 10 bases are a match to TRBD1. Germline V gives CDR1 SNHLY, CDR2 FYNNEI. This CDR3 is built from 15 residues. Trimming removed 8 bases from V and 8 bases from J; junction bases left unmatched: 11. The CDR3 loop reads CASGPRTGGAEKLFF. The CDR3 bases are TGTGCCAGCGGACCTAGGACAGGGGGGGCGGAAAAACTGTTTTTT.

The rearrangement uses TRBV3-1 (or the pseudogene TRBV3-2) and TRBJ1-1; D possibly corresponds to TRBD1 (5 bases). CDR1 is LGHDT, CDR2 YNNKEL, per germline (reference sequence). The V gene lost 0 bases and the J gene lost 4 bases, with 12 bases spanning the gap. This CDR3 comprises 15 residues. For the CDR3, the DNA is TGTGCCAGCAGCCAAGAAGCAGGGAGGGGCACTGAAGCTTTCTTT. It encodes CASSQEAGRGTEAFF.

The chain has TRBV7-3 and TRBJ2-3, with D unresolved. V was clipped by 5 bases and J by 4 bases, with 13 bases between them. CDR1 and CDR2 (germline): SGHTA, FQGTGA. CDR3 size: 14 residues. The CDR3 loop is CASSPSLFPDTQYF. The CDR3 DNA follows: TGTGCCAGCAGCCCTAGTCTCTTCCCAGATACGCAGTATTTT.